These 24 T cell receptor beta chains were all obtained from the same sample, sequenced in a study of blood T cell repertoires in COVID-19. The method was immunoSEQ multiplex PCR; TCRdb's version includes in-frame clones alone and lacks a portion of them. The top ten clones hold around 4% of a sample with about 98,000 clones, 75% to 90% of them seen once. Material for sequencing was peripheral blood. These receptors were collected from a human donor in a cohort sampled during active COVID-19.

V usage is TRBV28 and J usage is TRBJ2-2; no clear D. V gave up 5 bases and J gave up 4 bases, with 2 bases separating them. CDR1 and CDR2 (germline): MDHEN, SYDVKM. CDR3 length equals 11 residues. CDR3 protein: CASSRTGELFF. The CDR3 coding sequence is TGTGCCAGCAGTCGCACCGGGGAGCTGTTTTTT. The variable domain in full, completed from reference TRBV28 and TRBJ2-2, reads DVKVTQSSRYLVKRTGEKVFLECVQDMDHENMFWYRQDPGLGLRLIYFSYDVKMKEKGDIPEGYSVSREKKERFSLILESASTNQTSMYLCASSRTGELFFGEGSRLTVL.

V and J are TRBV7-9 and TRBJ1-3; D is unresolved. CDR3 length equals 14 residues. V was pared by 1 base and J by 7 bases, with 11 bases between. Germline CDR1 is SEHNR and CDR2 is FQNEAQ (reference sequence). CDR3 loop: CASSLVSGSNTIYF. Here the CDR3 DNA reads TGTGCCAGCAGCTTAGTGTCGGGGTCGAACACCATATATTTT. Variable domain in full (rest from reference TRBV7-9 and TRBJ1-3): DTGVSQNPRHKITKRGQNVTFRCDPISEHNRLYWYRQTLGQGPEFLTYFQNEAQLEKSRLLSDRFSAERPKGSFSTLEIQRTEQGDSAMYLCASSLVSGSNTIYFGEGSWLTVV.

This rearrangement joins TRBV12-3 or TRBV12-4 to TRBJ2-7; D call uncertain. This CDR3 has 13 amino acids. The V and J ends lost 2 bases and 3 bases respectively, with 8 bases between them. In nucleotides, the CDR3 is TGTGCCAGCAGTTTAACCAGTATCTACGAGCAGTACTTC. Its translation: CASSLTSIYEQYF.

This chain uses TRBV6-5 with TRBJ1-2, with a possible D match to TRBD1 (5 bases). This CDR3 is built from 12 residues. CDR1 and CDR2 from the germline V gene are MNHEY and SVGAGI. CDR3 residues: CTSGPRYYGYTF. Written as DNA, the CDR3 is TGTACCTCAGGGCCGCGCTACTATGGCTACACCTTC.

This chain connects TRBV4-1 to TRBJ1-5; TRBD1 might be the D (6 bases). The germline gives CDR1 MGHRA, CDR2 YSYEKL. This CDR3 region has 14 residues. V lost 3 bases and J 4 bases, leaving 10 bases between the germline ends. CDR3 loop: CASSQGDINQPQHF. For the CDR3, the DNA is TGCGCCAGCAGCCAGGGGGACATAAATCAGCCCCAGCATTTT.

This clone came up once. The chain carries TRBV10-3 and TRBJ2-7, with 9 bases identical to TRBD1. There are 14 residues in the CDR3. Germline V lookup: CDR1 ENHRY, CDR2 SYGVKD. The V gene end was trimmed by 8 bases and the J gene end by 6 bases; junction bases not matched to a gene: 11. The CDR3 sequence: CAISGTGNEGEQYF. CDR3 coding DNA: TGTGCCATCTCCGGGACAGGGAATGAGGGCGAGCAGTACTTC.

The chain employs TRBV7-2 and TRBJ2-3; no clear D gene. Germline V lookup: CDR1 SGHTA, CDR2 FQGNSA. This CDR3 comprises 13 residues. V was shortened by 0 bases and J by 6 bases, with 7 bases between the two germline ends. The DNA of the CDR3 is TGTGCCAGCAGCTTAGCTCCCCGGGATACGCAGTATTTT. Translating gives CASSLAPRDTQYF.

This chain uses TRBV27 with TRBJ1-6; the D gene is possibly TRBD1 (5 bases). The V gene lost 3 bases and the J gene lost 6 bases, with 15 bases spanning the gap. The CDR3 contains 16 residues. CDR1 is MNHEY, CDR2 SMNVEV, per germline (reference sequence). CDR3 region: CASSFNKQAPNSPLHF. The CDR3, as DNA: TGTGCCAGCAGTTTCAACAAACAGGCCCCTAATTCACCCCTCCACTTT.

This clone has just a few counts. The CDR3 is CASSLLEQGKQPQHF. Written as DNA, the CDR3 is TGTGCCAGCAGTCTGCTTGAACAGGGAAAGCAGCCCCAGCATTTT. V is TRBV6-6 and J is TRBJ1-5; maybe TRBD1 (6 bases). The CDR3 loop spans 15 amino acids. Germline V gene lookup returns CDR1 MNHNY and CDR2 SVGAGI (reference sequence). V lost 5 bases, J lost 7 bases, and 18 bases lay in between.

The chain has TRBV21-1 and TRBJ1-5; the DNA was not used to check the table's D call, TRBD1. TRBV21-1 is a pseudogene segment. The CDR3 spans 18 residues. CDR3 region: CASSKEGTGGSSNQPQHF. For the CDR3, the DNA is TGTGCCAGCAGCAAAGAAGGAACAGGGGGTTCTAGCAATCAGCCCCAGCATTTT.

The J gene is TRBJ1-2, the V gene TRBV4-2; possible D gene TRBD1, 6 bases. Trimming shortened V by 0 bases and J by 7 bases, and 9 bases separated the two germline ends. The CDR3 has 13 amino acids. Per the germline V gene, CDR1 is LGHNA and CDR2 is YNFKEQ. The DNA of the CDR3 is TGTGCCAGCAGCCAAGACAGGGGCCGTGGCTACACCTTC. Its protein product is CASSQDRGRGYTF.

This chain links TRBV9 with TRBJ2-5, with 8 bases that match TRBD2. Trimming took 3 bases from V and 5 from J; bases not matched to a gene: 9. Germline values: CDR1 SGDLS, CDR2 YYNGEE. This CDR3 is 15 amino acids long. The CDR3 DNA follows: TGTGCCAGCAGCGCGGGGACCCGACTAGCGGAGACCCAGTACTTC. Encoded protein: CASSAGTRLAETQYF.

The chain recombines TRBV7-8 with TRBJ2-7, with D perhaps TRBD2 (6 bases). Trimming removed 4 bases from V and 0 bases from J, with 13 bases in between. The CDR3 runs to 15 residues. Germline V gene lookup returns CDR1 SGHVS and CDR2 FQNEAQ. The CDR3 DNA is TGTGCCAGCAGCTACCCATGGGGGGACTCCTACGAGCAGTACTTC. It translates to CASSYPWGDSYEQYF.

The chain is built from TRBV9 and TRBJ2-7, with D perhaps matching TRBD1 (6 bases). CDR1 SGDLS and CDR2 YYNGEE come from the germline V gene. Trimming shortened V by 3 bases and J by 0 bases, and 10 bases separated the two germline ends. The CDR3 runs 14 residues. The CDR3 nucleotides read TGTGCCAGCAGCGGGGACACAGTCTCCTACGAGCAGTACTTC. Translated, it gives CASSGDTVSYEQYF.

This chain uses TRBV18 with TRBJ2-1; TRBD1 might be the D (5 bases). This CDR3 region has 16 residues. Germline values: CDR1 KGHSH, CDR2 LQKENI. V was cut by 6 bases and J by 0 bases, with 15 bases left in between. The CDR3: CASSNQGPSSYNEQFF. The CDR3 nucleotides are TGTGCCAGCTCTAATCAGGGTCCGAGCTCCTACAATGAGCAGTTCTTC. Based on the CDR3 plus reference TRBV18 and TRBJ2-1, the full variable domain is NAGVMQNPRHLVRRRGQEARLRCSPMKGHSHVYWYRQLPEEGLKFMVYLQKENIIDESGMPKERFSAEFPKEGPSILRIQQVVRGDSAAYFCASSNQGPSSYNEQFFGPGTRLTVL.

V is TRBV5-1 and J is TRBJ2-3, with 12 positions matching TRBD2. This CDR3 contains 17 residues. Losses at the gene ends were 4 bases for V and 0 bases for J; bases not matched to a gene: 6. The germline CDR1 and CDR2 sequences are SGHRS and YFSETQ. The DNA for the CDR3 is TGCGCCAGCAGCCCCGGACTAGCGGGATCTAGCACAGATACGCAGTATTTT. As protein: CASSPGLAGSSTDTQYF.

The chain combines TRBV7-2 with TRBJ1-5, with 7 bases that match TRBD1. The V gene's germline CDR1 is SGHTA and CDR2 FQGNSA. This CDR3 has 15 residues. Unmatched junction bases numbered 3, after V lost 0 bases and J lost 4 bases. The CDR3 spells CASSLAGTENQPQHF. The DNA of the CDR3 is TGTGCCAGCAGCTTAGCCGGGACAGAAAATCAGCCCCAGCATTTT.

The chain combines TRBV6-4 with TRBJ2-1, with 10 bases that match TRBD2. The CDR3 spans 14 residues. Trimming removed 4 bases from V and 8 bases from J; junction bases left unmatched: 5. CDR1 MRHNA and CDR2 SNTAGT come from the germline V gene. The CDR3 DNA reads TGTGCCAGCAGTGTAGGGACTAGCGCCCATGAGCAGTTCTTC. Translated, it gives CASSVGTSAHEQFF.

The chain carries TRBV7-2 and TRBJ2-1; D gene unclear. This CDR3 is 14 amino acids long. Germline V lookup: CDR1 SGHTA, CDR2 FQGNSA. V gave up 1 base and J gave up 9 bases, with 13 bases separating them. DNA for the CDR3: TGTGCCAGCAGCTTAGTCGATGCGGTAGCTGAGCAGTTCTTC. It yields the protein CASSLVDAVAEQFF.

The V and J genes are TRBV5-4 and TRBJ2-3; 7 bases are shared with TRBD2. This CDR3 is 16 amino acids long. J lost 5 bases, V lost 5 bases, and 14 bases had no gene match. Germline loops: CDR1 SGHNT, CDR2 YYREEE (reference sequence). CDR3 sequence (DNA): TGTGCCAGCAGTACTGGGGACGGGGGGAGCGGAGATACGCAGTATTTT. Protein sequence: CASSTGDGGSGDTQYF.

This sequence joins TRBV5-5 and TRBJ1-1; D is ambiguous. The germline gives CDR1 SGHKS, CDR2 YYEKEE (reference sequence). This CDR3 comprises 14 residues. Trimming left V 0 bases short and J 2 bases short, with 8 bases between. The CDR3, as DNA: TGTGCCAGCAGCTTGGAGGGAGGTAACACTGAAGCTTTCTTT. It encodes CASSLEGGNTEAFF.

The gene calls are TRBV3-1 (or the pseudogene TRBV3-2) and TRBJ1-1, with unresolved D. CDR3 length equals 15 residues. V was pared by 1 base and J by 7 bases, with 16 bases between. The germline V gene has CDR1 LGHDT and CDR2 YNNKEL (reference sequence). The DNA for the CDR3 is TGTGCCAGCAGCCAAGGTTTGGACGTAGAGGGTGAAGCTTTCTTT. It codes for CASSQGLDVEGEAFF.

The gene calls are TRBV7-2 and TRBJ1-3; D gene uncertain. The germline V gene has CDR1 SGHTA and CDR2 FQGNSA. The V gene lost 4 bases and the J gene lost 0 bases, with 10 bases spanning the gap. The length of the CDR3 is 15 residues. The CDR3 nucleotides read TGTGCCAGCAGCTCAACTGCCATCTCTGGAAACACCATATATTTT. Its translation is CASSSTAISGNTIYF.

V is TRBV7-3 and J is TRBJ2-1; D ambiguous. Between the trimmed V and J ends, which lost 5 bases and 7 bases, there was a span of 6 bases. The CDR3 consists of 11 residues. Per germline, CDR1 SGHTA and CDR2 FQGTGA. The CDR3 DNA sequence: TGTGCCAGCAGCATCACTAATGAGCAGTTCTTC. It encodes CASSITNEQFF. Filled out from reference TRBV7-3 and TRBJ2-1, the complete variable domain reads GAGVSQTPSNKVTEKGKYVELRCDPISGHTALYWYRQSLGQGPEFLIYFQGTGAADDSGLPNDRFFAVRPEGSVSTLKIQRTERGDSAVYLCASSITNEQFFGPGTRLTVL.